The 3 T cell receptor beta chains below were found in one sample sequenced in a study of blood T cell repertoires in COVID-19. The assay was immunoSEQ multiplex PCR, and TCRdb's table has in-frame clones only and misses some. The profile covers about 56,000 clones, with approximately 92% appearing a single time and about 46% taken by the ten largest. Material: peripheral blood. The receptors here all came from a woman aged 55-75 years with COVID-19, enrolled during active disease.

This chain uses TRBV28 with TRBJ2-2, with 9 nucleotides matching TRBD1. The CDR3 runs 17 residues. Trimming removed 7 bases from V and 4 bases from J; junction bases left unmatched: 13. The germline V gene encodes CDR1 MDHEN and CDR2 SYDVKM. Written as DNA, the CDR3 is TGTGCCAGCACCTCTTCAACCGGGACAGGGTCCACCGGGGAGCTGTTTTTT. This encodes CASTSSTGTGSTGELFF.

CDR3 DNA sequence: TGTGCCAGCAGCGTATATATGGGGGCCTCCTACAATGAGCAGTTCTTC. Translated: CASSVYMGASYNEQFF. V usage is TRBV9 and J usage is TRBJ2-1; maybe TRBD1 (6 bases). CDR1 and CDR2 (germline): SGDLS, YYNGEE. V shed 1 base and J shed 0 bases, with 11 bases lying between them. The CDR3 loop spans 16 amino acids.

The chain combines TRBV18 with TRBJ2-6; 7 nucleotides align to TRBD1. Unmatched junction bases numbered 8, after V lost 5 bases and J lost 1 base. The CDR3 is 17 residues long. Germline V gives CDR1 KGHSH, CDR2 LQKENI. Written as DNA, the CDR3 is TGTGCCAGCTCAGAGTTCACAGGGGTATCTGGGGCCAACGTCCTGACTTTC. This gives the protein CASSEFTGVSGANVLTF.